Listed below are T cell receptor beta chains from one sample, sequenced in a study of beta chain features in type 1 diabetes. The protocol was immunoSEQ multiplex PCR, while the TCRdb copy is restricted to in-frame clones and leaves out a portion. The sample has 150,000 to 200,000 clones, 50% to 70% seen once. The sample consisted of naive CD4+ T cells from blood. The receptors here all came from a man younger than 40 with type 1 diabetes. Both conserved end residues are part of each CDR3. The order of the fields is D gene, J gene, clone size, V gene, CDR3 protein, CDR3 DNA. The D gene is left open where the match is weak. Size values are once, few and many counts, or a class for expanded clones, and some rows have none.

. TRBJ2-5 . TRBV9 CASSVTLLGETQYF TGTGCCAGCAGCGTCACCCTCTTGGGCGAGACCCAGTACTTC
. TRBJ2-5 few TRBV14 CASSQVAFQETQYF TGTGCCAGCAGCCAAGTTGCCTTCCAAGAGACCCAGTACTTC
TRBD1 TRBJ2-3 . TRBV28 CASSFPDRGWADTDTQYF TGTGCCAGCAGTTTCCCTGACAGGGGGTGGGCCGACACAGATACGCAGTATTTT
. TRBJ1-5 . TRBV15 CATSRDLADMGF TGTGCCACCAGCAGAGATTTAGCAGATATGGGCTTT
. TRBJ2-1 . TRBV20-1 CSARGVNEQFF TGCAGTGCGAGGGGGGTTAATGAGCAGTTCTTC
. TRBJ1-1 few TRBV29-1 CSVEVAGKNTEAFF TGCAGCGTTGAAGTAGCCGGTAAGAACACTGAAGCTTTCTTT
TRBD2 TRBJ2-3 . TRBV4-2 CASSQLAGGRTDTQYF TGTGCCAGCAGCCAGCTAGCGGGGGGGCGCACAGATACGCAGTATTTT
. TRBJ2-7 . TRBV29-1 CSVLDSSYEQYF TGCAGCGTACTTGACAGCTCCTACGAGCAGTACTTC
. TRBJ1-2 . TRBV10-3 CAISERQDYGYTF TGTGCCATCAGTGAACGGCAGGACTATGGCTACACCTTC
. TRBJ2-4 . TRBV9 CASPGERDRAAKNIQYF TGTGCCAGCCCCGGGGAGAGGGATAGAGCAGCCAAAAACATTCAGTACTTC
TRBD2 TRBJ2-5 . TRBV29-1 CSVVRGAYETQYF TGCAGCGTTGTGCGGGGGGCTTATGAGACCCAGTACTTC
. TRBJ2-7 few TRBV25-1 CASSEAWYEQYF TGTGCCAGCAGTGAGGCCTGGTACGAGCAGTACTTC
. TRBJ2-3 . TRBV30 CAWSVSPVGTDTQYF TGTGCCTGGAGTGTGAGCCCCGTTGGCACAGATACGCAGTATTTT
. TRBJ1-2 few TRBV7-2 CASSLAGNYGYTF TGTGCCAGCAGCTTAGCCGGGAACTATGGCTACACCTTC
. TRBJ1-5 . TRBV4-3 CASSQEPGNQPQHF TGCGCCAGCAGCCAAGAACCAGGCAATCAGCCCCAGCATTTT
. TRBJ2-7 . TRBV7-2 CASSLVDGYEQYF TGTGCCAGCAGCTTAGTAGACGGCTACGAGCAGTACTTC
TRBD2 TRBJ2-7 . TRBV4-3 CASSQGLLAGRGEQYF TGCGCCAGCAGCCAAGGCTTACTAGCGGGGCGGGGCGAGCAGTACTTC
. TRBJ2-3 once TRBV7-9 CASSSMADTQYF TGTGCCAGCAGCTCAATGGCAGATACGCAGTATTTT
. TRBJ2-1 . TRBV28 CASSLIGAEQFF TGTGCCAGCAGTTTGATCGGGGCTGAGCAGTTCTTC
. TRBJ1-1 . TRBV30 CAWSMGALTEAFF TGTGCCTGGAGTATGGGGGCACTGACTGAAGCTTTCTTT
TRBD1 TRBJ1-2 . TRBV30 CAWRGTGALYGYTF TGTGCCTGGAGAGGGACAGGGGCTCTCTATGGCTACACCTTC
TRBD2 TRBJ2-2 . TRBV30 CAWRRLAGTGELFF TGTGCCTGGAGGCGTCTAGCGGGGACCGGGGAGCTGTTTTTT
TRBD1 TRBJ2-1 . TRBV29-1 CSAGQFNEQFF TGCAGCGCGGGACAGTTCAATGAGCAGTTCTTC
. TRBJ2-3 . TRBV7-2 CASSPRGPSTDTQYF TGTGCCAGCAGCCCAAGGGGCCCTAGCACAGATACGCAGTATTTT
. TRBJ1-1 . TRBV29-1 CSVTGRGATEAFF TGCAGCGTGACCGGCAGGGGCGCCACTGAAGCTTTCTTT
TRBD1 TRBJ1-4 . TRBV9 CASSAGQANEKLFF TGTGCCAGCAGCGCCGGACAGGCTAATGAAAAACTGTTTTTT
. TRBJ1-2 once TRBV7-2 CASSLYQANYGYTF TGTGCCAGCAGCTTATATCAAGCTAACTATGGCTACACCTTC
. TRBJ2-2 . TRBV2 CASSGGHFNTGELFF TGTGCCAGCAGTGGGGGACACTTTAACACCGGGGAGCTGTTTTTT
. TRBJ1-2 . TRBV19 CASRTGLAAGYTF TGTGCCAGTCGCACGGGGCTGGCGGCTGGCTACACCTTC
TRBD1 TRBJ1-2 . TRBV19 CASSWTGDGYTF TGTGCCAGTAGCTGGACAGGGGATGGCTACACCTTC
. TRBJ1-1 . TRBV7-2 CASSLFRENTEAFF TGTGCCAGCAGCTTATTTCGAGAGAACACTGAAGCTTTCTTT
. TRBJ2-4 . TRBV29-1 CSVGGQGGNIQYF TGCAGCGTGGGCGGACAGGGAGGGAACATTCAGTACTTC
. TRBJ2-7 . TRBV5-1 CASSSQSYEQYF TGCGCCAGCAGCTCTCAGTCATACGAGCAGTACTTC
TRBD1 TRBJ2-5 . TRBV6-5 CASSPGQGASETQYF TGTGCCAGCAGCCCAGGACAGGGGGCATCAGAGACCCAGTACTTC
. TRBJ2-6 . TRBV29-1 CSVEEEGLQSGANVLTF TGCAGCGTTGAAGAGGAGGGCTTACAGTCTGGGGCCAACGTCCTGACTTTC
. TRBJ2-7 . TRBV11-2 CASSWPGIHRQYLRREQYF TGTGCCAGCAGCTGGCCCGGGATACATAGACAGTACTTACGTCGGGAGCAGTACTTC
TRBD1 TRBJ1-2 . TRBV14 CASSQRDRGVGYTF TGTGCCAGCAGCCAAAGGGACAGGGGAGTTGGCTACACCTTC
. TRBJ1-2 . TRBV6-6 CASSLGANYGYTF TGTGCCAGCAGTCTCGGGGCTAACTATGGCTACACCTTC
. TRBJ2-3 . TRBV7-9 CASSFGVPDTQYF TGTGCCAGCAGCTTCGGGGTGCCAGATACGCAGTATTTT